The T cell receptor beta chain under discussion was sequenced for a study of vaccination effects on CD4 cells after COVID-19. About the research overall: A few million PBMC per well received around 9.3 IU/ml IL-2 and around 11 ug/ml peptides in culture.

Repertoires were generated with immunoSEQ multiplex PCR, while TCRdb's copy carries only in-frame clones and drops some. The sample includes some 39,000 clones, 82% of them seen just once. In germline, CDR1 is SQVTM, CDR2 ANQGSEA. This CDR3 comprises 13 residues. Trimming cost V 7 bases and J 5 bases; bases outside gene matches: 8. This clone was observed a few times. The antigen is not known. Subsequent to a culture period of 10 days, CD4+ T cells were isolated. Vaccinated recipients, who were negative for nucleocapsid antibodies, had no history of SARS-CoV-2 infection. IL-2 medium supplanted half the medium on days 3 and 7.

The TCR was taken from a human donor who received a COVID-19 vaccine. This chain uses TRBV29-1 with TRBJ2-1; 7 nucleotides match TRBD1. Source: CD4+ T cells from PBMCs cultured without peptide, taken before COVID-19 vaccination. The DNA for the CDR3 is TGCAGCGCGAGGGGACAGCTAGACAATGAGCAGTTCTTC. Translation: CSARGQLDNEQFF.